The TCR beta chain described here comes from a study of blood T cell repertoires in COVID-19. Sequencing was performed with immunoSEQ multiplex PCR; in TCRdb, only in-frame clones are kept and a portion is missing. The profile covers fewer than 110,000 clones, with around 85% appearing a single time and approximately 2% taken by the ten largest. The CDR3 loop spans 15 amino acids. Germline V gene data show CDR1 as SNHLY and CDR2 as FYNNEI. Losses at the gene ends were 6 bases for V and 2 bases for J; bases not matched to a gene: 6. The source of this sequence is a woman between 70 and 85 years old with active or convalescent COVID-19. The sequencing input was peripheral blood. The rearrangement joins TRBV2 to TRBJ2-1; 8 bases align to TRBD2. CDR3 sequence: CASSLTGLAYNEQFF. In DNA, the CDR3 is TGTGCCAGCAGCCTAACGGGACTAGCCTACAATGAGCAGTTCTTC. Based on the CDR3 plus reference TRBV2 and TRBJ2-1, the full variable domain is EPEVTQTPSHQVTQMGQEVILRCVPISNHLYFYWYRQILGQKVEFLVSFYNNEISEKSEIFDDQFSVERPDGSNFTLKIRSTKLEDSAMYFCASSLTGLAYNEQFFGPGTRLTVL.